This passage covers 21 T cell receptor beta chains from one sample sequenced in a study of T cells in localized non-small cell lung cancer (dated by TCRdb to about 2020). The library was prepared using the immunoSEQ multiplex PCR assay. TCRdb took over this immuneACCESS table, retaining in-frame rearrangements with V and J assigned. Such tables are incomplete; in checked studies, under half of the missing clones stem from an unresolved V gene, and the remainder is unexplained. The table for this sample lists some 130,000 clones; around 92% of them were counted only once. Jointly, the top ten make up over 1.5% of the sample. The sample was peripheral blood, taken before any cancer treatment. The receptors derive from a female donor at least 60 years old with stage I lung adenocarcinoma.

This chain joins TRBV7-6 and TRBJ2-2, with 8 positions matching TRBD2. This CDR3 is built from 14 residues. The germline V gene encodes CDR1 SGHVS and CDR2 FNYEAQ. The V gene end was trimmed by 4 bases and the J gene end by 5 bases; junction bases not matched to a gene: 3. The DNA of the CDR3 is TGTGCCAGCAGCTATACTAGCGGAACCGGGGAGCTGTTTTTT. Its translation is CASSYTSGTGELFF.

The chain is built from TRBV1 and TRBJ2-7; no DNA check was done on the table's D call, TRBD2. TRBV1 is noted as a pseudogene. CDR3 length: 16 residues. In nucleotides, the CDR3 is TGCACCAGCAGCCAAGTCAAAGCGGGAGTGTTCTACGAGCAGTACTTC. Protein sequence: CTSSQVKAGVFYEQYF.

The rearrangement links TRBV6-4 to TRBJ2-2; D possibly corresponds to TRBD1 (5 bases). The germline V and J ends were trimmed by 4 bases and 4 bases, with 13 bases remaining between them. Germline V gene sequence: CDR1 MRHNA, CDR2 SNTAGT. The CDR3 spans 15 residues. DNA for the CDR3: TGTGCCAGCAGTGCCCTTAACCAGGGCACCGGGGAGCTGTTTTTT. Protein product: CASSALNQGTGELFF.

V and J are TRBV11-2 and TRBJ1-2; a weak D match, TRBD1 (5 bases). V lost 5 bases and J 5 bases, leaving 12 bases between the germline ends. From germline, CDR1 is SGHAT and CDR2 FQNNGV. This CDR3 contains 13 residues. As DNA, the CDR3 is TGTGCCAGCAGCCCAGGGCTTAGTTATGGCTACACCTTC. It codes for CASSPGLSYGYTF.

This sequence joins TRBV28 and TRBJ2-7, with a weak D call TRBD2 (5 bases). Germline CDR1 is MDHEN and CDR2 is SYDVKM. With 4 bases removed from V and 4 bases from J, the gap between germline ends came to 11 bases. The CDR3 has 13 amino acids. The CDR3 is CASSSGISYEQYF. The CDR3 DNA reads TGTGCCAGCAGTTCGGGGATCAGTTACGAGCAGTACTTC.

V is TRBV7-9 and J is TRBJ2-1, with unresolved D. CDR3 length: 15 amino acids. Deletions cut 4 bases from V and 4 bases from J, with 14 bases between. The germline V gene has CDR1 SEHNR and CDR2 FQNEAQ (reference sequence). The chain's CDR3 is CASSSPPRSYNEQFF. The CDR3 region has the DNA TGTGCCAGCAGCTCCCCCCCGCGTAGTTACAATGAGCAGTTCTTC.

The chain carries TRBV6-5 and TRBJ2-7, with 7 bases matching TRBD2. Germline CDR1 is MNHEY and CDR2 is SVGAGI. After removal of 0 bases from V and 3 bases from J, the junction contained 5 bases not matched to a gene. This CDR3 has 15 residues. CDR3 region: CASSYSAGAHYEQYF. Here the CDR3 DNA reads TGTGCCAGCAGTTACTCGGCGGGAGCCCACTACGAGCAGTACTTC.

The rearrangement uses TRBV6-1 and TRBJ2-5; the match to TRBD2 covers 11 bases. The germline V gene encodes CDR1 MNHNS and CDR2 SASEGT. The junction had 3 bases not matched to a gene; V was cut back by 3 bases and J by 3 bases. The CDR3 runs 15 residues. CDR3 sequence (DNA): TGTGCCAGCAGTGATCGGGGACTAGCGGAAGAGACCCAGTACTTC. Translated: CASSDRGLAEETQYF.

This sequence joins TRBV30 and TRBJ2-3; D is unresolved. Germline CDR1 reads GTSNPN; CDR2 reads SVGIG (reference sequence). The CDR3 length is 15 residues. Trimming removed 5 bases at V and 0 bases at J, with 15 bases between. This chain's CDR3 is CAWEIDGTSTDTQYF. The CDR3 nucleotides are TGTGCCTGGGAAATCGACGGCACTAGCACAGATACGCAGTATTTT.

This sequence joins TRBV15 and TRBJ1-2; D is unresolved. The CDR3 consists of 12 residues. Germline V gives CDR1 LNHNV, CDR2 YYDKDF (reference sequence). V lost 0 bases and J 4 bases, leaving 3 bases between the germline ends. CDR3 DNA: TGTGCCACCAGCAGAGATTCCTATGGCTACACCTTC. Translated: CATSRDSYGYTF. The full variable domain, in which reference TRBV15 and TRBJ1-2 provide the parts outside the CDR3, is DAMVIQNPRYQVTQFGKPVTLSCSQTLNHNVMYWYQQKSSQAPKLLFHYYDKDFNNEADTPDNFQSRRPNTSFCFLDIRSPGLGDTAMYLCATSRDSYGYTFGSGTRLTVV.

A single count supports this clone. CDR3 sequence (DNA): TGTGCCAGCAGCGCCGAGGGGGGTCATGTCTCCCAGTACTTC. As protein: CASSAEGGHVSQYF. The chain combines TRBV9 with TRBJ2-5; tentatively, D is TRBD1 or TRBD2 (6 bases each). The V gene's germline CDR1 is SGDLS and CDR2 YYNGEE. The CDR3 sequence is 14 residues long. Trimming shortened V by 3 bases and J by 9 bases, and 18 bases separated the two germline ends.

A few counts support this clone. This sample includes further DNA sequences coding for the same CDR3. The chain uses TRBV29-1 and TRBJ2-3; 14 positions match TRBD2. Trimming removed 6 bases from V and 4 bases from J; junction bases left unmatched: 9. CDR3 length: 16 amino acids. CDR1 and CDR2 (germline): SQVTM, ANQGSEA. The DNA of the CDR3 is TGCAGCGTCGCCGGAGGGACTAGCGGGAGTCCAGATACGCAGTATTTT. Translation: CSVAGGTSGSPDTQYF.

The chain has TRBV30 and TRBJ2-5; D unresolved. The CDR3 loop spans 13 amino acids. V was clipped by 4 bases and J by 4 bases, with 13 bases between them. The germline V gene has CDR1 GTSNPN and CDR2 SVGIG (reference sequence). The CDR3 DNA follows: TGTGCCTGGACCCGTAACCCCCGAGAGACCCAGTACTTC. It yields the protein CAWTRNPRETQYF.

The gene calls are TRBV11-2 and TRBJ1-3, with 7 bases identical to TRBD1. Germline lookup yields CDR1 SGHAT and CDR2 FQNNGV. The CDR3 is made up of 16 amino acids. With 6 bases clipped from V and 0 bases from J, the junction kept 8 bases outside the gene matches. In DNA form, the CDR3 reads TGTGCCAGCAGTCCCAGGACAGGCCTCTCTGGAAACACCATATATTTT. As protein: CASSPRTGLSGNTIYF.

This sequence joins TRBV25-1 and TRBJ1-1, with D possibly matching TRBD1 (6 bases). The germline CDR1 and CDR2 sequences are MGHDK and SYGVNS. The CDR3 consists of 15 residues. V was clipped by 6 bases and J by 2 bases, with 16 bases between them. CDR3 DNA sequence: TGTGCCAGCAGGGGAGGGACAAATGTAAACACTGAAGCTTTCTTT. It specifies CASRGGTNVNTEAFF.

The CDR3, as DNA: TGTGCCAGCAGCCAGGCGGGACAACTATGGGGCTACACCTTC. Residues: CASSQAGQLWGYTF. The V gene is TRBV7-8, the J gene TRBJ1-2, with D tentatively TRBD1 (6 bases). This CDR3 spans 14 amino acids. V lost 5 bases and J 8 bases, leaving 18 bases between the germline ends. Germline lookup yields CDR1 SGHVS and CDR2 FQNEAQ.

The V gene is TRBV5-5, the J gene TRBJ1-3; D is unresolved. This CDR3 is built from 13 residues. Between the trimmed V and J ends, which lost 0 bases and 8 bases, there was a span of 9 bases. Germline CDR1 is SGHKS and CDR2 is YYEKEE (reference sequence). The CDR3 coding sequence is TGTGCCAGCAGCTTGGTCGCGGCGGACACCATATATTTT. This translates into CASSLVAADTIYF.

This chain joins TRBV15 and TRBJ1-5; perhaps TRBD1 as D (5 bases). The CDR3 contains 15 residues. Germline CDR1 is LNHNV and CDR2 is YYDKDF (reference sequence). The V end was cut by 2 bases, the J end by 6 bases, with 14 bases between. The CDR3 nucleotides read TGTGCCACCAGCAGAACGGGGGATGGGAGTCAGCCCCAGCATTTT. This gives the protein CATSRTGDGSQPQHF.

This rearrangement joins TRBV6-5 to TRBJ1-1, with 9 bases lining up with TRBD1. The junction had 16 bases not matched to a gene; V was cut back by 6 bases and J by 11 bases. The CDR3 consists of 15 residues. The germline V gene has CDR1 MNHEY and CDR2 SVGAGI. The CDR3 coding sequence is TGTGCCAGCAGCCCTGGGACAGGGCGCGGTTTTGTTGCTTTCTTT. Protein: CASSPGTGRGFVAFF.

The chain is built from TRBV7-2 and TRBJ1-2; TRBD1 might be the D (6 bases). Trimming took 5 bases from V and 8 from J, leaving 21 bases between them. The germline gives CDR1 SGHTA, CDR2 FQGNSA. CDR3 length: 15 residues. In DNA, the CDR3 is TGTGCCAGCAGCGACCCCCCGACAGGATCACGCGGCTACACCTTC. Amino acids: CASSDPPTGSRGYTF.

The rearrangement links TRBV7-9 to TRBJ2-7, with D perhaps matching TRBD2 (5 bases). This CDR3 contains 15 residues. The germline V gene encodes CDR1 SEHNR and CDR2 FQNEAQ (reference sequence). The V end lost 5 bases, the J end lost 0 bases, and 14 bases lay between the germline ends. CDR3 nucleotide sequence: TGTGCCAGCAGCCCCCGGGGAAGTTACTCCTACGAGCAGTACTTC. Translated, it gives CASSPRGSYSYEQYF.